Shown below are 31 T cell receptor beta chains from a single sample sequenced in a study of graft-versus-host responses after intestinal transplantation. Assay used: immunoSEQ multiplex PCR; TCRdb lists only in-frame clones, some missing. The data contain 20,000 or so clones, around 90% of them seen just once; the ten biggest clones take up 1.9%. The sequences come from PBMCs, collected 350 to 400 days after transplant. All receptors come from a human patient who received an intestinal transplant, so some T cells may come from the graft donor.

This clone was seen a few times. The V and J genes are TRBV15 and TRBJ1-1; D is undetermined. Germline CDR1 and CDR2: LNHNV and YYDKDF (reference sequence). Between the trimmed V and J ends, which lost 3 bases and 4 bases, there was a span of 9 bases. The CDR3 has 13 amino acids. The CDR3 bases are TGTGCCACCAGCAGTTCCGCAGGCACTGAAGCTTTCTTT. The encoded protein is CATSSSAGTEAFF.

This clone appeared a few times. The rearrangement uses TRBV2 and TRBJ2-3; perhaps TRBD2 as D (6 bases). Trimming removed 10 bases from V and 7 bases from J, with 15 bases in between. CDR1 is SNHLY and CDR2 is FYNNEI in the germline V gene. The CDR3 extends over 12 amino acids. CDR3 nucleotides: TGTGCCACAAAGCGGGCTGCCTATACGCAGTATTTT. Translation gives CATKRAAYTQYF.

This chain uses TRBV4-1 with TRBJ2-3; 7 bases map to TRBD1. Germline loops: CDR1 MGHRA, CDR2 YSYEKL. The CDR3 is 14 amino acids. J was trimmed by 4 bases and V by 0 bases; bases with no gene match: 1. The CDR3: CASSQEGGSDTQYF. Written as DNA, the CDR3 is TGCGCCAGCAGCCAAGAAGGGGGCTCAGATACGCAGTATTTT.

J is TRBJ2-2 and V is TRBV28; 12 nucleotides align to TRBD1. This CDR3 contains 16 residues. V dropped 3 bases and J dropped 6; count of bases not matched to a gene: 5. Germline-derived CDR1 and CDR2 are MDHEN and SYDVKM. For the CDR3, the DNA is TGTGCCAGCAGTTTTTCCGGGACAGGGGGCCCCGGGGAGCTGTTTTTT. Translated: CASSFSGTGGPGELFF.

This clone showed up just a few times. The chain recombines TRBV6-5 with TRBJ2-7, with D maybe TRBD2 (5 bases). Germline V gene lookup returns CDR1 MNHEY and CDR2 SVGAGI. This CDR3 comprises 15 residues. V dropped 0 bases and J dropped 3 bases, with 12 bases sitting between them. In DNA, the CDR3 is TGTGCCAGCAGTTACTCGAGGGCCCGGGACTACGAGCAGTACTTC. The encoded protein is CASSYSRARDYEQYF.

The chain employs TRBV5-6 and TRBJ1-2; 7 nucleotides agree with TRBD1. The germline CDR1 and CDR2 sequences are SGHDT and YYEEEE. J was trimmed by 2 bases and V by 4 bases; bases with no gene match: 5. This CDR3 is 14 amino acids long. The CDR3, as DNA: TGTGCCAGCAGCATACAGGGGATCAACTATGGCTACACCTTC. Translation gives CASSIQGINYGYTF.

The V and J genes are TRBV7-2 and TRBJ2-7; a weak D match, TRBD1 (6 bases). Trimming took off 0 bases at V and 3 bases at J, with 9 bases between the two ends. Germline V gene data show CDR1 as SGHTA and CDR2 as FQGNSA. This CDR3 is 14 amino acids long. Here the CDR3 DNA reads TGTGCCAGCAGCTTAGCGGGCAGGGGCTACGAGCAGTACTTC. Translating it yields CASSLAGRGYEQYF.

This chain joins TRBV2 and TRBJ2-3, with D unclear. Per the germline V gene, CDR1 is SNHLY and CDR2 is FYNNEI. With 5 bases removed from V and 4 bases from J, the gap between germline ends came to 10 bases. This CDR3 contains 13 residues. The CDR3 nucleotides read TGTGCCAGCAGTTACTTACTGGCAGATACGCAGTATTTT. It is translated as CASSYLLADTQYF. Supplemented by reference TRBV2 and TRBJ2-3, the full variable domain reads EPEVTQTPSHQVTQMGQEVILRCVPISNHLYFYWYRQILGQKVEFLVSFYNNEISEKSEIFDDQFSVERPDGSNFTLKIRSTKLEDSAMYFCASSYLLADTQYFGPGTRLTVL.

The rearrangement joins TRBV28 to TRBJ2-5; D not certain. The CDR3 is 13 residues long. Trimming shortened V by 5 bases and J by 5 bases, and 12 bases separated the two germline ends. Germline CDR1 MDHEN, CDR2 SYDVKM. CDR3 residues: CASSPSVWETQYF. In DNA, the CDR3 is TGTGCCAGCAGTCCCAGTGTCTGGGAGACCCAGTACTTC. Combining the CDR3 with reference TRBV28 and TRBJ2-5 gives the whole variable domain DVKVTQSSRYLVKRTGEKVFLECVQDMDHENMFWYRQDPGLGLRLIYFSYDVKMKEKGDIPEGYSVSREKKERFSLILESASTNQTSMYLCASSPSVWETQYFGPGTRLLVL.

The chain combines TRBV5-1 with TRBJ2-7, with 8 bases that match TRBD2. V trimming: 4 bases; J trimming: 4 bases; junction bases outside the gene matches: 7. CDR3 length equals 14 residues. Germline assignment: CDR1 SGHRS and CDR2 YFSETQ. In DNA form, the CDR3 reads TGCGCCAGCAGCGGGGGAGGCGGGAGGTACGAGCAGTACTTC. Its translation: CASSGGGGRYEQYF.

This rearrangement joins TRBV6-5 to TRBJ2-2, with no clear D. Germline assignment: CDR1 MNHEY and CDR2 SVGAGI. This CDR3 region has 15 residues. V was cut by 0 bases and J by 1 base, with 6 bases left in between. The CDR3 coding sequence is TGTGCCAGCAGTTACTCGCCGGGGAACACCGGGGAGCTGTTTTTT. Its translation is CASSYSPGNTGELFF.

The chain has TRBV2 and TRBJ2-1; perhaps TRBD1 as D (5 bases). The V end lost 2 bases, the J end lost 0 bases, and 8 bases lay between the germline ends. The CDR3 contains 15 residues. Germline V gene data show CDR1 as SNHLY and CDR2 as FYNNEI. CDR3 nucleotide sequence: TGTGCCAGCAGTGAAAAAGGGGTCTCCTACAATGAGCAGTTCTTC. It yields the protein CASSEKGVSYNEQFF.

The chain combines TRBV7-2 with TRBJ1-2; 8 nucleotides agree with TRBD1. The germline CDR1 and CDR2 sequences are SGHTA and FQGNSA. V lost 5 bases, J lost 4 bases, and 3 bases stayed unmatched. The CDR3 contains 13 residues. The CDR3 sequence is CASSQGQGYGYTF. The CDR3 region has the DNA TGTGCCAGCAGCCAAGGACAGGGCTATGGCTACACCTTC.

V is TRBV11-2 and J is TRBJ1-1; D remains ambiguous. From germline, CDR1 is SGHAT and CDR2 FQNNGV. Deletions cut 6 bases from V and 5 bases from J, with 10 bases between. CDR3 size: 12 residues. The CDR3 spells CASSLTGTEAFF. DNA for the CDR3: TGTGCCAGCAGTTTAACTGGGACTGAAGCTTTCTTT.

The genes are TRBV2 and TRBJ2-5; D may be TRBD1 (7 bases). V was cut by 2 bases and J by 0 bases, with 22 bases left in between. CDR1 SNHLY and CDR2 FYNNEI come from the germline V gene. There are 19 residues in the CDR3. Here the CDR3 reads CASSEWRGTVFTHQETQYF. The CDR3 DNA follows: TGTGCCAGCAGTGAATGGAGGGGGACAGTGTTTACCCACCAAGAGACCCAGTACTTC. The full variable domain, completed using reference TRBV2 and TRBJ2-5, is EPEVTQTPSHQVTQMGQEVILRCVPISNHLYFYWYRQILGQKVEFLVSFYNNEISEKSEIFDDQFSVERPDGSNFTLKIRSTKLEDSAMYFCASSEWRGTVFTHQETQYFGPGTRLLVL.

The chain employs TRBV9 and TRBJ2-1; D perhaps matches TRBD1 (5 bases). The CDR3 runs to 18 residues. Looked up from germline, CDR1 is SGDLS and CDR2 is YYNGEE. The V and J ends lost 0 bases and 0 bases respectively, with 16 bases between them. This chain's CDR3 is CASSVDFAGPSSYNEQFF. In nucleotides, the CDR3 is TGTGCCAGCAGCGTAGATTTCGCAGGGCCTAGCTCCTACAATGAGCAGTTCTTC.

CDR3: CASSLYRARGYEQYF. In nucleotides, the CDR3 is TGTGCCAGCAGCCTTTACCGGGCCCGGGGGTACGAGCAGTACTTC. The chain has TRBV6-6 and TRBJ2-7; D may be TRBD2 (6 bases). The germline V gene encodes CDR1 MNHNY and CDR2 SVGAGI (reference sequence). V was trimmed by 6 bases and J by 4 bases, leaving 19 bases between them. CDR3 length equals 15 residues.

The chain employs TRBV6-1 and TRBJ2-5; 7 positions agree with TRBD1. In germline, CDR1 is MNHNS, CDR2 SASEGT. After removal of 2 bases from V and 5 bases from J, the junction contained 11 bases not matched to a gene. CDR3 length: 16 residues. CDR3 amino acids: CASSEPTTGNGETQYF. The CDR3 nucleotides read TGTGCCAGCAGTGAACCCACGACAGGGAATGGGGAGACCCAGTACTTC.

For the CDR3, the DNA is TGTGCCAGCAGGCGCCCTGGACCAGCGGGAGGTAGGGCAGATACGCAGTATTTT. Translating gives CASRRPGPAGGRADTQYF. The chain carries TRBV28 and TRBJ2-3; TRBD2 matches at 9 bases. This CDR3 contains 18 residues. Germline values: CDR1 MDHEN, CDR2 SYDVKM. With 6 bases clipped from V and 4 bases from J, the junction kept 17 bases outside the gene matches.

This clone was detected a few times. V usage is TRBV29-1 and J usage is TRBJ2-3; D not certain. In germline, CDR1 is SQVTM, CDR2 ANQGSEA. Trimming left V 7 bases short and J 0 bases short, with 8 bases between. This CDR3 has 12 amino acids. CDR3 bases: TGCAGCGGGGCCCCTAGCACAGATACGCAGTATTTT. This encodes CSGAPSTDTQYF.

The rearrangement joins TRBV28 to TRBJ1-2; D gene ambiguous. Germline V lookup: CDR1 MDHEN, CDR2 SYDVKM. Trimming left V 6 bases short and J 4 bases short, with 12 bases between. CDR3 length equals 13 residues. In DNA, the CDR3 is TGTGCCAGCAGCGGGGTGGAGGTCTATGGCTACACCTTC. It is translated as CASSGVEVYGYTF.

The rearrangement uses TRBV4-1 and TRBJ2-1; 16 bases map to TRBD2. CDR1 is MGHRA and CDR2 is YSYEKL in the germline V gene. The CDR3 extends over 19 amino acids. V was pared by 0 bases and J by 7 bases, with 9 bases of the junction left unmatched. CDR3 protein: CASSQEGGLAGGPGNEQFF. The CDR3 coding sequence is TGCGCCAGCAGCCAAGAGGGGGGACTAGCGGGAGGGCCGGGGAATGAGCAGTTCTTC.

The chain uses TRBV7-3 and TRBJ2-3; D is possibly TRBD2 (6 bases). CDR3 length equals 16 residues. The germline gives CDR1 SGHTA, CDR2 FQGTGA. The germline V and J ends were trimmed by 2 bases and 1 base, with 13 bases remaining between them. The CDR3 spells CASSLVGGTGTDTQYF. Written as DNA, the CDR3 is TGTGCCAGCAGCTTAGTGGGGGGAACTGGCACAGATACGCAGTATTTT.

The chain combines TRBV2 with TRBJ1-4; D is possibly TRBD1 (6 bases). This CDR3 comprises 15 residues. CDR1 and CDR2 from the germline V gene are SNHLY and FYNNEI. Trimming removed 4 bases from V and 7 bases from J, with 16 bases in between. The CDR3 DNA follows: TGTGCCAGCAGTGCCCGAACAGGGTCCCCTGAAAAACTGTTTTTT. Its protein is CASSARTGSPEKLFF. The entire variable domain, with the rest obtained from reference TRBV2 and TRBJ1-4, is as follows: EPEVTQTPSHQVTQMGQEVILRCVPISNHLYFYWYRQILGQKVEFLVSFYNNEISEKSEIFDDQFSVERPDGSNFTLKIRSTKLEDSAMYFCASSARTGSPEKLFFGSGTQLSVL.

This chain uses TRBV11-2 with TRBJ1-3; D is uncertain. Trimming took off 5 bases at V and 4 bases at J, with 0 bases between the two ends. The CDR3 runs to 10 residues. Germline CDR1 reads SGHAT; CDR2 reads FQNNGV. CDR3 nucleotide sequence: TGTGCCAGCAGCGGAAACACCATATATTTT. The encoded protein is CASSGNTIYF. The whole variable domain, filled in from reference TRBV11-2 and TRBJ1-3, reads EAGVAQSPRYKIIEKRQSVAFWCNPISGHATLYWYQQILGQGPKLLIQFQNNGVVDDSQLPKDRFSAERLKGVDSTLKIQPAKLEDSAVYLCASSGNTIYFGEGSWLTVV.

On this clone itself: Germline is not matched at one junction end, which may reflect a read error. The rearrangement joins TRBV27 to TRBJ2-7, with TRBD2 matching over 15 bases. Germline V CDR1 and CDR2: MNHEY, SMNVEV (reference sequence). This CDR3 has 17 residues. The chain's CDR3 is CARSLGGLAGGSYEQYF. The DNA for the CDR3 is TGTGCCCGCAGTTTAGGGGGACTAGCGGGGGGATCCTACGAGCAGTACTTC.

CDR3 sequence: CSVEDWAGQETQYF. CDR3 bases: TGCAGCGTTGAAGACTGGGCAGGGCAAGAGACCCAGTACTTC. The chain recombines TRBV29-1 with TRBJ2-5; weak D call: TRBD1 (5 bases). V lost 0 bases and J 2 bases, leaving 10 bases between the germline ends. This CDR3 is 14 amino acids long. CDR1 is SQVTM and CDR2 is ANQGSEA in the germline V gene.

The rearrangement uses TRBV28 and TRBJ1-5; D gene uncertain. The CDR3 extends over 16 amino acids. V was clipped by 3 bases and J by 3 bases, with 15 bases between them. Germline V lookup: CDR1 MDHEN, CDR2 SYDVKM. CDR3 DNA sequence: TGTGCCAGCAGTTTGCTTTGGGCAGGTCCCAATCAGCCCCAGCATTTT. It encodes CASSLLWAGPNQPQHF.

The chain carries TRBV28 and TRBJ1-1; the D gene is possibly TRBD1 (5 bases). This CDR3 comprises 16 residues. Per germline, CDR1 MDHEN and CDR2 SYDVKM. Trimming left V 4 bases short and J 0 bases short, with 15 bases between. CDR3 sequence (DNA): TGTGCCAGCAGTTATCGGGACGGGGGTCTGAACACTGAAGCTTTCTTT. This gives the protein CASSYRDGGLNTEAFF.

This clone was counted a single time. V and J are TRBV7-4 and TRBJ2-7, with D unresolved. Germline CDR1 SGHVT, CDR2 SQSDAQ. The CDR3 is made up of 12 amino acids. V was cut by 2 bases and J by 2 bases, with 4 bases left in between. The CDR3 spells CASSLSPYEQYF. The CDR3 nucleotides read TGTGCCAGCAGCTTATCTCCCTACGAGCAGTACTTC. The full variable domain, in which reference TRBV7-4 and TRBJ2-7 provide the parts outside the CDR3, is GAGVSQSPRYKVAKRGRDVALRCDSISGHVTLYWYRQTLGQGSEVLTYSQSDAQRDKSGRPSGRFSAERPERSVSTLKIQRTEQGDSAVYLCASSLSPYEQYFGPGTRLTVT.

The V and J genes are TRBV5-1 and TRBJ1-1, with 8 bases lining up with TRBD1. The CDR3 sequence is 17 residues long. J lost 1 base, V lost 0 bases, and 8 bases had no gene match. Germline V gene data show CDR1 as SGHRS and CDR2 as YFSETQ. The CDR3 loop reads CASSLEIDRGKNTEAFF. In DNA form, the CDR3 reads TGCGCCAGCAGCTTGGAGATAGACAGGGGAAAGAACACTGAAGCTTTCTTT.